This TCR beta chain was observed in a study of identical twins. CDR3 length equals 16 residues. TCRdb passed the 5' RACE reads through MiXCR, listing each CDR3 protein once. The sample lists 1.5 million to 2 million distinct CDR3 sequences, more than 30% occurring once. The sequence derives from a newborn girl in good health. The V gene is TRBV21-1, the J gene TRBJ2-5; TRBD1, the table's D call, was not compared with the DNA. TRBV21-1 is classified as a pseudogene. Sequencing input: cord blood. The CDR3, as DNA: TGTGCCAGCAGCAATGTACGGGACAGGCGATTGGAGACCCAGTACTTC. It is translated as CASSNVRDRRLETQYF.